This T cell receptor beta chain was identified in a study of HIV-infected patients and healthy controls. TCRdb ran MiXCR on the 5' RACE reads and lists one entry per CDR3 protein. The data hold 18,000 or so distinct CDR3 sequences, with about 19% observed a single time. The sample consisted of CD8+ T cells from blood. The receptor comes from a human donor in good health.

For the CDR3, the DNA is TGTGCCATCAGTGAGCCGGGCGGGGGGGGCAATGAGCAGTTCTTC. Amino acids: CAISEPGGGGNEQFF. This chain joins TRBV10-3 and TRBJ2-1; 9 positions match TRBD2. V dropped 2 bases and J dropped 6; count of bases not matched to a gene: 5. Germline loops: CDR1 ENHRY, CDR2 SYGVKD. There are 15 residues in the CDR3.